Listed below are T cell receptor beta chains from one sample, sequenced in a study of vaccination and CD4 T cells after COVID-19. Their specific antigens are unknown. One entry per CDR3 protein, called by TCRdb with MiXCR from the PCR reads. The sample lists about 6,800 distinct CDR3 sequences, around 70% occurring once. Sequences were obtained from CD4+ T cells from blood, cultured in vitro. All receptors come from a human donor who had recovered from COVID-19. Each CDR3 is given with its conserved first and last residue. A D gene is named only where the DNA matches it firmly. Part of the rows lack a size; the others show once, few, many or a class for expanded clones.

D gene | J gene | V gene | clone size | CDR3 protein | CDR3 DNA
- | TRBJ1-1 | TRBV15 | - | CATRAQNTEAFF | TGTGCCACCAGGGCCCAAAACACTGAAGCTTTCTTT
TRBD1 | TRBJ1-1 | TRBV7-8 | - | CASSTDRDTEAFF | TGTGCCAGCAGCACGGACAGGGACACTGAAGCTTTCTTT
- | TRBJ2-7 | TRBV20-1 | - | CSAAHQTSSSYEQYF | TGCAGTGCTGCCCACCAGACTAGTTCCTCCTACGAGCAGTACTTC
- | TRBJ1-1 | TRBV20-1 | - | CSAPGSHNTEAFF | TGCAGTGCCCCGGGCAGCCATAACACTGAAGCTTTCTTT
TRBD1 | TRBJ1-5 | TRBV28 | few | CASSIANRGRGQPQHF | TGTGCCAGCAGCATAGCCAACAGGGGGCGCGGTCAGCCCCAGCATTTT
- | TRBJ2-1 | TRBV11-2 | - | CASSLGVSLSGPLENEQFF | TGTGCCAGCAGCTTAGGGGTCAGTCTAAGCGGGCCACTTGAGAATGAGCAGTTCTTC
- | TRBJ2-3 | TRBV6-4 | - | CASSDSYRDTQYF | TGTGCCAGCAGTGACTCGTATCGCGATACGCAGTATTTT
- | TRBJ1-5 | TRBV6-2/TRBV6-3 | - | CASTYGPAFNQPQHF | TGTGCCAGCACTTACGGGCCAGCCTTCAATCAGCCCCAGCATTTT
TRBD1 | TRBJ1-5 | TRBV20-1 | once | CSATNRGSRPQHF | TGCAGTGCGACCAACAGGGGGAGTCGGCCCCAGCATTTT
- | TRBJ1-4 | TRBV7-9 | - | CASSRDTMREKLFF | TGTGCCAGCAGCCGGGACACCATGAGGGAAAAACTGTTTTTT
- | TRBJ2-5 | TRBV7-2 | few | CASSWYGGQETQYF | TGTGCCAGCAGCTGGTACGGCGGGCAAGAGACCCAGTACTTC
- | TRBJ1-1 | TRBV7-7 | - | CASSLYPGTEAFF | TGTGCCAGCAGCTTATACCCTGGCACTGAAGCTTTCTTT
- | TRBJ2-5 | TRBV7-2 | few | CASSPSAFLGGETQYF | TGTGCCAGCAGCCCCTCGGCGTTTCTTGGGGGAGAGACCCAGTACTTC
- | TRBJ2-3 | TRBV6-5 | - | CASSYSGVSTDTQYF | TGTGCCAGCAGTTACTCAGGTGTTTCCACAGATACGCAGTATTTT
- | TRBJ2-7 | TRBV28 | few | CASSLGTGFYEQYF | TGTGCCAGCAGTTTAGGAACAGGGTTCTACGAGCAGTACTTC
- | TRBJ2-7 | TRBV27 | - | CASSSWGTSSYEQYF | TGTGCCAGCAGTTCTTGGGGCACGTCCTCCTACGAGCAGTACTTC
- | TRBJ2-7 | TRBV6-2/TRBV6-3 | - | CASTTYGLSSYEQYF | TGTGCCAGCACCACCTATGGACTAAGCTCCTACGAGCAGTACTTC
TRBD1 | TRBJ2-7 | TRBV2 | - | CASDGTGGRYEQYF | TGTGCCAGCGACGGGACAGGGGGCAGGTACGAGCAGTACTTC
- | TRBJ2-2 | TRBV6-1 | - | CASCIQWNTGELFF | TGTGCCAGCTGTATACAATGGAACACCGGGGAGCTGTTTTTT
- | TRBJ1-1 | TRBV7-7 | few | CASGPGRSSMNTEAFF | TGTGCTAGCGGCCCGGGGAGGAGCTCTATGAACACTGAAGCTTTCTTT
- | TRBJ1-2 | TRBV2 | - | CASGTGRGYTF | TGTGCCAGCGGGACGGGTAGAGGCTACACCTTC
- | TRBJ1-5 | TRBV28 | - | CASSFELGQPQHF | TGTGCCAGCAGTTTTGAATTGGGTCAGCCCCAGCATTTT
- | TRBJ1-2 | TRBV11-2 | medium-sized | CASSPLDGSGGYTF | TGTGCCAGCAGCCCATTGGACGGGTCGGGGGGCTACACCTTC
TRBD1 | TRBJ1-3 | TRBV20-1 | - | CSARTGEGSGNTIYF | TGCAGTGCTAGGACAGGGGAGGGCTCTGGAAACACCATATATTTT
- | TRBJ1-2 | TRBV7-6 | - | CASSLAEGAYGYTF | TGTGCCAGCAGCTTAGCGGAGGGAGCCTATGGCTACACCTTC
- | TRBJ2-7 | TRBV6-1 | - | CASSGRDTSSYEQYF | TGTGCCAGCAGTGGACGGGACACCAGCTCCTACGAGCAGTACTTC
- | TRBJ1-2 | TRBV19 | - | CASSILGPRAGYTF | TGTGCCAGTAGTATATTGGGCCCCAGGGCTGGCTACACCTTC
TRBD1 | TRBJ1-6 | TRBV18 | few | CASSRDRQGDSPLHF | TGTGCCAGCTCACGCGATCGACAGGGAGATTCACCCCTCCACTTT
- | TRBJ1-5 | TRBV2 | once | CASRREFAQPQHF | TGTGCCAGCAGAAGAGAGTTTGCACAGCCCCAGCATTTT
- | TRBJ1-1 | TRBV15 | - | CATTPGGNTEAFF | TGTGCCACCACCCCGGGGGGAAACACTGAAGCTTTCTTT
- | TRBJ2-7 | TRBV7-8 | - | CASSLGLDTSYEQYF | TGTGCCAGCAGCTTAGGGCTAGACACCTCCTACGAGCAGTACTTC
- | TRBJ2-7 | TRBV4-2 | few | CASSQERYEQYF | TGTGCCAGCAGCCAAGAACGCTACGAGCAGTACTTC